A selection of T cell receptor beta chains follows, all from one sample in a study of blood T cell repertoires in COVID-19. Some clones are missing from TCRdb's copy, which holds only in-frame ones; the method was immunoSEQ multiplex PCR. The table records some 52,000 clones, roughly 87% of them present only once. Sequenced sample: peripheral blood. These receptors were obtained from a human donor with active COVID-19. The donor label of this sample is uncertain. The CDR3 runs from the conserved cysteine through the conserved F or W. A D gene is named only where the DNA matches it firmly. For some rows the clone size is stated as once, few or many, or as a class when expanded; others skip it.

CDR3 DNA: TGTGCCAGCAGCTTAGAAGGTCTAGCGTCCTACAATGAGCAGTTCTTC
CDR3 protein: CASSLEGLASYNEQFF
J gene: TRBJ2-1
D gene: -
clone size: -
V gene: TRBV7-2

CDR3 DNA: TGTGCCAGCAGCTTATCCGGGGGGGCTTATACGCAGTATTTT
CDR3 protein: CASSLSGGAYTQYF
J gene: TRBJ2-3
D gene: TRBD2
clone size: -
V gene: TRBV7-8

CDR3 DNA: TGTGCCAGCAGGCCGGTTGGGACTTCATACGAGCAGTACTTC
CDR3 protein: CASRPVGTSYEQYF
J gene: TRBJ2-7
D gene: -
clone size: -
V gene: TRBV6-5

CDR3 DNA: TGTGCCACCCGTGGAGGGAACACTGAAGCTTTCTTT
CDR3 protein: CATRGGNTEAFF
J gene: TRBJ1-1
D gene: -
clone size: -
V gene: TRBV24-1

CDR3 DNA: TGTGCCAGCCTGCTGGGCGAAGAGCAGTACTTC
CDR3 protein: CASLLGEEQYF
J gene: TRBJ2-7
D gene: -
clone size: -
V gene: TRBV18

CDR3 DNA: TGTGCCACCAGCAGTCTTAGGGACAGCCTCACAGATACGCAGTATTTT
CDR3 protein: CATSSLRDSLTDTQYF
J gene: TRBJ2-3
D gene: TRBD1
clone size: -
V gene: TRBV15

CDR3 DNA: TGCGCCAGCAGTCAATCCCCTAGCGGATACGAGCAGTACTTC
CDR3 protein: CASSQSPSGYEQYF
J gene: TRBJ2-7
D gene: TRBD2
clone size: few
V gene: TRBV23-1

CDR3 DNA: TGTGCCAGCTCACCACCGGGGCCTCAATGGGTCCAGTACTTC
CDR3 protein: CASSPPGPQWVQYF
J gene: TRBJ2-5
D gene: -
clone size: -
V gene: TRBV18

CDR3 DNA: TGTGCCAGCAGCGCACCTACCAGCGGGCCGAACACCGGGGAGCTGTTTTTT
CDR3 protein: CASSAPTSGPNTGELFF
J gene: TRBJ2-2
D gene: -
clone size: few
V gene: TRBV7-9

CDR3 DNA: TGTGCCAGCAGCGTAGCGGGGGGGGCCCGGGCTGAGCAGTTCTTC
CDR3 protein: CASSVAGGARAEQFF
J gene: TRBJ2-1
D gene: TRBD2
clone size: -
V gene: TRBV9

CDR3 DNA: TGTGCCAGCAGCTTAGACCCCCAAGAATCTAGAGAGCAGTACTTC
CDR3 protein: CASSLDPQESREQYF
J gene: TRBJ2-7
D gene: -
clone size: few
V gene: TRBV7-6

CDR3 DNA: TGTGCCAGCAGCGCAAGACCGGACAGGGGAACTGAAGCTTTCTTT
CDR3 protein: CASSARPDRGTEAFF
J gene: TRBJ1-1
D gene: TRBD1
clone size: -
V gene: TRBV3-1/TRBV3-2

CDR3 DNA: TGTGCCAGCAGCTCCCCCTTATCCCAAGAGACCCAGTACTTC
CDR3 protein: CASSSPLSQETQYF
J gene: TRBJ2-5
D gene: -
clone size: -
V gene: TRBV7-2

CDR3 DNA: TGTGCCAGCAGCGTATACCAGTTCCCAGATACGCAGTATTTT
CDR3 protein: CASSVYQFPDTQYF
J gene: TRBJ2-3
D gene: -
clone size: -
V gene: TRBV9

CDR3 DNA: TGTGCCAGCAGTTACTCGGAGGGTGGCTATGGCTACACCTTC
CDR3 protein: CASSYSEGGYGYTF
J gene: TRBJ1-2
D gene: -
clone size: -
V gene: TRBV6-2/TRBV6-3

CDR3 DNA: TGTGCCAGCAGCTCGAACCGCGTACAAGAGACCCAGTACTTC
CDR3 protein: CASSSNRVQETQYF
J gene: TRBJ2-5
D gene: -
clone size: -
V gene: TRBV7-2

CDR3 DNA: TGTGCCAGCAGGGGGCAGCCCAATCAGCCCCAGCATTTT
CDR3 protein: CASRGQPNQPQHF
J gene: TRBJ1-5
D gene: -
clone size: -
V gene: TRBV27

CDR3 DNA: TGTGCCAGCACCCAACAGGGGGGGAACACTGAAGCTTTCTTT
CDR3 protein: CASTQQGGNTEAFF
J gene: TRBJ1-1
D gene: TRBD1
clone size: -
V gene: TRBV6-5

CDR3 DNA: TGTGCCAGCAGCTTAACTCGACAGGGGCCAGTCAATGAGCAGTTCTTC
CDR3 protein: CASSLTRQGPVNEQFF
J gene: TRBJ2-1
D gene: TRBD1
clone size: -
V gene: TRBV7-3

CDR3 DNA: TGTGCCAGCAGCCGGGACAGGGGTTCTGGGGCCAACGTCCTGACTTTC
CDR3 protein: CASSRDRGSGANVLTF
J gene: TRBJ2-6
D gene: TRBD1
clone size: -
V gene: TRBV2

CDR3 DNA: TGTGCCAGCAGCGCCAGGGGGAACACTGAAGCTTTCTTT
CDR3 protein: CASSARGNTEAFF
J gene: TRBJ1-1
D gene: -
clone size: few
V gene: TRBV7-2

CDR3 DNA: TGTGCCAGCAGTGAGTTAGCGCTTGTTGAAGCTTTCTTT
CDR3 protein: CASSELALVEAFF
J gene: TRBJ1-1
D gene: -
clone size: -
V gene: TRBV6-1

CDR3 DNA: TGTGCCAGTAGTATGGACAGCAACTATGGCTACACCTTC
CDR3 protein: CASSMDSNYGYTF
J gene: TRBJ1-2
D gene: -
clone size: -
V gene: TRBV19

CDR3 DNA: TGTGCCAGCAGTTACTCGAAAGGGGTCTCTGGAAACACCATATATTTT
CDR3 protein: CASSYSKGVSGNTIYF
J gene: TRBJ1-3
D gene: -
clone size: -
V gene: TRBV6-5

CDR3 DNA: TGTGCCAGTAGTTGGACAGGGGGCAGATTTGACGAGCAGTACTTC
CDR3 protein: CASSWTGGRFDEQYF
J gene: TRBJ2-7
D gene: TRBD1
clone size: -
V gene: TRBV19

CDR3 DNA: TGTGCCAGCAGCCAAGATCCCAGGGTCGGCTATGGCTACACCTTC
CDR3 protein: CASSQDPRVGYGYTF
J gene: TRBJ1-2
D gene: -
clone size: -
V gene: TRBV3-1/TRBV3-2

CDR3 DNA: TGTGCCAGCGGGAAGGGGGCGTCCTACGAGCAGTACTTC
CDR3 protein: CASGKGASYEQYF
J gene: TRBJ2-7
D gene: TRBD1
clone size: few
V gene: TRBV7-3

CDR3 DNA: TGTGCCAGCAGTTACTTGGCGGGACAAGAGACCCAGTACTTC
CDR3 protein: CASSYLAGQETQYF
J gene: TRBJ2-5
D gene: -
clone size: -
V gene: TRBV6-5

CDR3 DNA: TGTGCCAGTACCCCGTATCCAGTCTCTGGAAACACCATATATTTT
CDR3 protein: CASTPYPVSGNTIYF
J gene: TRBJ1-3
D gene: -
clone size: once
V gene: TRBV19

CDR3 DNA: TGTGCCAGCTCACCGCCCCGGCACGCGGCAGCAACTAATGAAAAACTGTTTTTT
CDR3 protein: CASSPPRHAAATNEKLFF
J gene: TRBJ1-4
D gene: -
clone size: -
V gene: TRBV18

CDR3 DNA: TGTGCCAGCAGCGGCGGGGGGGACTATGGCTACACCTTC
CDR3 protein: CASSGGGDYGYTF
J gene: TRBJ1-2
D gene: -
clone size: -
V gene: TRBV6-5

CDR3 DNA: TGTGCCAGCAGTCTGGCAGGGGGCGCTGGCTACACCTTC
CDR3 protein: CASSLAGGAGYTF
J gene: TRBJ1-2
D gene: TRBD1
clone size: -
V gene: TRBV7-6

CDR3 DNA: TGCGCCAGCAGCTTCTCACAGAATGAGCAGTTCTTC
CDR3 protein: CASSFSQNEQFF
J gene: TRBJ2-1
D gene: -
clone size: -
V gene: TRBV5-1

CDR3 DNA: TGTGCCACCTTAGTGGGACAGGGAAGACCAGGCGTGAGTGAGCAGTTCTTC
CDR3 protein: CATLVGQGRPGVSEQFF
J gene: TRBJ2-1
D gene: TRBD1
clone size: -
V gene: TRBV7-3

CDR3 DNA: TGTGCCAGCAGCCCGACAGGGGGGTATACCACTGAAGCTTTCTTT
CDR3 protein: CASSPTGGYTTEAFF
J gene: TRBJ1-1
D gene: TRBD1
clone size: -
V gene: TRBV6-2/TRBV6-3

CDR3 DNA: TGTGCCAGCAGTCGGACTTCCTCCTACGAGCAGTACTTC
CDR3 protein: CASSRTSSYEQYF
J gene: TRBJ2-7
D gene: -
clone size: -
V gene: TRBV6-2/TRBV6-3

CDR3 DNA: TGTGCCAGCTCACGAGTAAACCCTGGACTAGCAGTAACCGGGGAGCTGTTTTTT
CDR3 protein: CASSRVNPGLAVTGELFF
J gene: TRBJ2-2
D gene: TRBD2
clone size: once
V gene: TRBV18

CDR3 DNA: TGTGCCAGCAGTTTGAGGAACGGGAACGAGCAGTACTTC
CDR3 protein: CASSLRNGNEQYF
J gene: TRBJ2-7
D gene: -
clone size: -
V gene: TRBV12-3/TRBV12-4

CDR3 DNA: TGTGCCAGCACCCACAGGGGAGAGGGTAGGAGGGAGACCCAGTACTTC
CDR3 protein: CASTHRGEGRRETQYF
J gene: TRBJ2-5
D gene: TRBD1
clone size: few
V gene: TRBV7-9

CDR3 DNA: TGTGCCAGCAGTGAAGAGCACTATAATTCACCCCTCCACTTT
CDR3 protein: CASSEEHYNSPLHF
J gene: TRBJ1-6
D gene: -
clone size: once
V gene: TRBV2

CDR3 DNA: TGCGCCAGCAGCTCCGACAGCAATAATTCACCCCTCCACTTT
CDR3 protein: CASSSDSNNSPLHF
J gene: TRBJ1-6
D gene: -
clone size: -
V gene: TRBV5-1

CDR3 DNA: TGTGCCAGCAGCCCGGACAGGGGGCGTGAGACCCAGTACTTC
CDR3 protein: CASSPDRGRETQYF
J gene: TRBJ2-5
D gene: TRBD1
clone size: -
V gene: TRBV7-2